The sample holds many counts of the clone carrying this TCR beta chain. The antigen remains undetermined. This sample was included in a study of T cell repertoires in cytomegalovirus infection. As for the study in general: Indicated by public TCR beta signatures were CMV infection and matching HLA type. The study, taken as a whole, reports: HLA-C-restricted, CMV-specific TCR beta clonotypes were dominant ex vivo.

The germline V gene encodes CDR1 SGHTA and CDR2 FQGNSA. The CDR3 totals 18 residues. Unmatched junction bases numbered 15, after V lost 6 bases and J lost 1 base. TCRdb ran MiXCR on the reads and lists one entry per CDR3 protein. The data hold 300,000 to 400,000 distinct CDR3 sequences, with approximately 9.5% observed a single time. Sequencing was carried out using PBMCs. The chain joins TRBV7-2 to TRBJ2-7; 10 bases map to TRBD2. The source is a human donor in good health (CMV status not recorded). Some clones in this sample may be carry-over from other donors' samples. The CDR3, as DNA: TGTGCCAGCAGTCTAGGATCGAGCGGGAGGGCGGGATCCTACGAGCAGTACTTC. It is translated as CASSLGSSGRAGSYEQYF.